This entry describes one T cell receptor beta chain. The CDR3 is made up of 12 amino acids. Germline CDR1 reads MNHNY; CDR2 reads SVGAGI (reference sequence). With V trimmed by 8 bases and J by 5 bases, 5 bases remained unmatched. Primers: 60 Vbeta forward and 13 Jbeta reverse. TCRdb's table, derived via immunoSEQ multiplex PCR, lists solely in-frame clones and lacks some. Seen here are about 150,000 clones, over 65% observed once, and the top ten hold 2% to 2.5%. This record comes from a study of cytomegalovirus exposure and HLA in healthy donors. Material for sequencing was PBMCs. The rearrangement joins TRBV6-6 to TRBJ2-5, with TRBD2 matching over 7 bases. The sequence was obtained from a man aged 25-40 years in good health and CMV-seronegative. Here the CDR3 DNA reads TGTGCCAGCCTCGCGGGGGACGAGACCCAGTACTTC. Translated, it gives CASLAGDETQYF.